This T cell receptor beta chain originates from a study of T-cell reconstitution after alpha-beta-depleted transplantation in children. During its preparation, the TCRbeta library received unique molecular identifiers. TCRdb analysed the PCR reads with MiXCR anew, one entry per CDR3 protein. Of about a million distinct CDR3 sequences listed, around 30% were seen once; the top ten hold roughly 30%. There are a few counts of this clonotype. Its antigen is unknown. The germline V gene encodes CDR1 MGHRA and CDR2 YSYEKL. Trimming cost V 0 bases and J 1 base, with 10 bases left between them. The CDR3 runs to 16 residues. Study outcomes and limitations: By about two months after transplant, alpha-beta T cells reportedly arose from several hundred graft clones that had expanded. Newly made T cells mostly supplied T-cell counts and diversity one year after transplant. Surviving recipient T cells and thymic progenitors produced the high day-60 TCRbeta diversity seen in some patients.

This TCR was sampled from a boy less than two years old who had a stem cell transplant for SCID, so the T cells may come from the graft donor. The sequences come from PBMCs, mostly from graft donor cells, collected 360 days after TCRalphabeta/CD19-depleted stem cell transplant. This chain connects TRBV4-1 to TRBJ2-1; weak D call: TRBD2 (5 bases). CDR3 nucleotide sequence: TGCGCCAGCAGCCAAGAATTTAGCGAATCCTACAATGAGCAGTTCTTC. This gives the protein CASSQEFSESYNEQFF.